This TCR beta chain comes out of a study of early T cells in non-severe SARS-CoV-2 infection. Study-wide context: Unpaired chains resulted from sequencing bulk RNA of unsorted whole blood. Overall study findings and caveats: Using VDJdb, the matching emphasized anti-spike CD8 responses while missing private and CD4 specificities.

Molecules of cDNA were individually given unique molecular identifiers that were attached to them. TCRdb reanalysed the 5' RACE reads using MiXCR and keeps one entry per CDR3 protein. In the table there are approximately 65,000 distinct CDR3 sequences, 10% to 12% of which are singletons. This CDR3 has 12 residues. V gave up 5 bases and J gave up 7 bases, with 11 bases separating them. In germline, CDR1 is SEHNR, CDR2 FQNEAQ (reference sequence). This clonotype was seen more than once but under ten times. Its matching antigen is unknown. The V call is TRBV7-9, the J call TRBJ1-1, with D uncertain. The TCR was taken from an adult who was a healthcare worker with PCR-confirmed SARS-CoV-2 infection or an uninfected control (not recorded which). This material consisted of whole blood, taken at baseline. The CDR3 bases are TGTGCCAGCAGCCCCCGGACCTTTGAAGCTTTCTTT. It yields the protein CASSPRTFEAFF.